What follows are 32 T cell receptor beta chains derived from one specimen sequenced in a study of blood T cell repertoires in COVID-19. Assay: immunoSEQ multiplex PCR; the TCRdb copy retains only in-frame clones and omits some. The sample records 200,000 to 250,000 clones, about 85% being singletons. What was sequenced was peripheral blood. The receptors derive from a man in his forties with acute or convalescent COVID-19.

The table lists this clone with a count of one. CDR3 region: CASSLTPGLAGALTDTQYF. The CDR3 DNA follows: TGTGCCAGCAGCTTAACCCCCGGGCTAGCGGGGGCCCTCACAGATACGCAGTATTTT. V usage is TRBV7-3 and J usage is TRBJ2-3; 10 positions match TRBD2. V trimming: 0 bases; J trimming: 2 bases; junction bases outside the gene matches: 11. Germline lookup yields CDR1 SGHTA and CDR2 FQGTGA. The CDR3 consists of 19 residues.

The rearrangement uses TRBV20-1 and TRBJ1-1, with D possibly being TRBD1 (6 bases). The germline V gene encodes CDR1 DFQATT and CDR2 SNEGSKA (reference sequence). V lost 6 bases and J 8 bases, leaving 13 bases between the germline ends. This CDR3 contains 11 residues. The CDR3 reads CSAKRTVEAFF. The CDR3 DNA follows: TGCAGTGCAAAAAGGACAGTGGAAGCTTTCTTT.

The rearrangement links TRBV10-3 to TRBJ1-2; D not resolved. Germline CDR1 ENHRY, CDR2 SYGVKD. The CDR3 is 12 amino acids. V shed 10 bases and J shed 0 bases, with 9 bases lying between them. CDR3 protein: CASGRANYGYTF. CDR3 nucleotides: TGTGCCAGCGGCCGGGCTAACTATGGCTACACCTTC.

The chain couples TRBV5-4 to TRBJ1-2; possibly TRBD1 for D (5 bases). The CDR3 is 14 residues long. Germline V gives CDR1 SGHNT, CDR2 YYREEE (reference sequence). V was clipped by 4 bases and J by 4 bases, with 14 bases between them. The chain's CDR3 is CASSPDGGFYGYTF. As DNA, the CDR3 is TGTGCCAGCAGCCCGGACGGGGGGTTCTATGGCTACACCTTC.

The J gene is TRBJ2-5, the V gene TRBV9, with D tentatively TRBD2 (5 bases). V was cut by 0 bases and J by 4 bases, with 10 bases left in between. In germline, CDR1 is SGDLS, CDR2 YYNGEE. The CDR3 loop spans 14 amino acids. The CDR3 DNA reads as TGTGCCAGCAGCGTAGGACTAAAGGGAGAGACCCAGTACTTC. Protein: CASSVGLKGETQYF. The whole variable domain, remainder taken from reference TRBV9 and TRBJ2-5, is DSGVTQTPKHLITATGQRVTLRCSPRSGDLSVYWYQQSLDQGLQFLIQYYNGEERAKGNILERFSAQQFPDLHSELNLSSLELGDSALYFCASSVGLKGETQYFGPGTRLLVL.

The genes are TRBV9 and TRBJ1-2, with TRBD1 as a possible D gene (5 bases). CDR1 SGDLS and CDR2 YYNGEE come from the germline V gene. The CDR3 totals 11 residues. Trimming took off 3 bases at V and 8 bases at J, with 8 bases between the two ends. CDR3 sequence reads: CASSARGGYTF. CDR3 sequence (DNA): TGTGCCAGCAGCGCACGGGGGGGCTACACCTTC.

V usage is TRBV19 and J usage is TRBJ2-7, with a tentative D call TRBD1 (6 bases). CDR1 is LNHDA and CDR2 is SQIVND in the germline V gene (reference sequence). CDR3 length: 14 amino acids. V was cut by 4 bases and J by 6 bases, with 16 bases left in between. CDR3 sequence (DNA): TGTGCCAGTAGTAACGCCGGGACAACAGGCGAGCAGTACTTC. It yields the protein CASSNAGTTGEQYF.

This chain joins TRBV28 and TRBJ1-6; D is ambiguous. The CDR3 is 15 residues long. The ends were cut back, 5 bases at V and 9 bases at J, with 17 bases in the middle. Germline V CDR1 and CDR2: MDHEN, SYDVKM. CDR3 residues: CASSVNGIKRSPLHF. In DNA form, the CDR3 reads TGTGCCAGCAGTGTGAACGGGATAAAGCGTTCACCCCTCCACTTT.

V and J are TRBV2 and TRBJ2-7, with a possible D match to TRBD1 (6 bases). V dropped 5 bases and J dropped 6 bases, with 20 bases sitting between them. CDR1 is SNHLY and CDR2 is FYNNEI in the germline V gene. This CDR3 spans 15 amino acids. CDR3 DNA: TGTGCCAGCAGTTACGCCGGGACAACTCGCGGCGAGCAGTACTTC. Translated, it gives CASSYAGTTRGEQYF.

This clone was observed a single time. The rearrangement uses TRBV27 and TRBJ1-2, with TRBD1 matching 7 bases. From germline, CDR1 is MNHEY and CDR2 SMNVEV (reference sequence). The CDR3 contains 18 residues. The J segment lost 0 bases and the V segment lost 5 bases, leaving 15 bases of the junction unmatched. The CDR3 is CASSPGWGQTIANYGYTF. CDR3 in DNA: TGTGCCAGCAGTCCGGGATGGGGACAGACCATCGCTAACTATGGCTACACCTTC.

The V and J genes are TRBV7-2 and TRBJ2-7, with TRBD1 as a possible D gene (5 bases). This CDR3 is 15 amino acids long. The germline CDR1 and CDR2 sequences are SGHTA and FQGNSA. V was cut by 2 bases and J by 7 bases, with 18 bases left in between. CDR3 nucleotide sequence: TGTGCCAGCAGCTTACTAACAGGTCCCCCCCCGGAGCAGTACTTC. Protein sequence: CASSLLTGPPPEQYF.

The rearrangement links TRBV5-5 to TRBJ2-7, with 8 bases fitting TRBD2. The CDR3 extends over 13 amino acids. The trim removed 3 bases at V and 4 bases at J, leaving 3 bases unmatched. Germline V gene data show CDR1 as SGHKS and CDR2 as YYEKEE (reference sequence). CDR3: CASSSGTSYEQYF. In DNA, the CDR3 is TGTGCCAGCAGCTCCGGGACTAGTTACGAGCAGTACTTC.

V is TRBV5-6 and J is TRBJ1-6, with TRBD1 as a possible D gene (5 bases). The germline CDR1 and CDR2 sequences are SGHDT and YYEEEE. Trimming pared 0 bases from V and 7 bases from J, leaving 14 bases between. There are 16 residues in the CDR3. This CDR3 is CASSLGQTRLNSPLHF. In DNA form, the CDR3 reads TGTGCCAGCAGCTTGGGACAGACAAGGTTAAATTCACCCCTCCACTTT.

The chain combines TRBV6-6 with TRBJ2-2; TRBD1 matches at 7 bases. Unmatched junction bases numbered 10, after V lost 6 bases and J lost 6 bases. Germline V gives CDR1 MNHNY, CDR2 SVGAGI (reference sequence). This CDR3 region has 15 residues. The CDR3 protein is CASRGTVRTAGELFF. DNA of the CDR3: TGTGCCAGCAGAGGGACAGTGCGAACCGCCGGGGAGCTGTTTTTT.

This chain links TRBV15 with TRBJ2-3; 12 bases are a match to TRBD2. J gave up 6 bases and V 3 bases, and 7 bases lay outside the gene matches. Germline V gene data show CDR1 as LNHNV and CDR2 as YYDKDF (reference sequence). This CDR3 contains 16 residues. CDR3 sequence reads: CATSRTLAGGPDTQYF. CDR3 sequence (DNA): TGTGCCACCAGCAGGACACTAGCGGGGGGCCCGGATACGCAGTATTTT. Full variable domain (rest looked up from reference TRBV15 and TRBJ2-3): DAMVIQNPRYQVTQFGKPVTLSCSQTLNHNVMYWYQQKSSQAPKLLFHYYDKDFNNEADTPDNFQSRRPNTSFCFLDIRSPGLGDTAMYLCATSRTLAGGPDTQYFGPGTRLTVL.

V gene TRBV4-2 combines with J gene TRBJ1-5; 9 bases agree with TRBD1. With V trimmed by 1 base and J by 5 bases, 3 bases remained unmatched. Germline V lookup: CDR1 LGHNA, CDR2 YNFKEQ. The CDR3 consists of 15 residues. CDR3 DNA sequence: TGTGCCAGCAGCCAAGTTAGGACAGGGGATCAGCCCCAGCATTTT. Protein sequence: CASSQVRTGDQPQHF.

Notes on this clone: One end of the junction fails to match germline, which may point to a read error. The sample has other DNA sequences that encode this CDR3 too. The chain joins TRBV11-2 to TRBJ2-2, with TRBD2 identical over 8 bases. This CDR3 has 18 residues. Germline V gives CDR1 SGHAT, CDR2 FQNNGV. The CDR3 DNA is TGTGCCAGCAGTTTAGATCCTAGCGGGTTCGCGAACACCGGGGAGCTGTTTTTT. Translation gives CASSLDPSGFANTGELFF.

The CDR3 DNA follows: TGTGCCAGCAGTGAATTCGTAGAAGCTTTCTTT. As protein: CASSEFVEAFF. V and J are TRBV2 and TRBJ1-1; D is ambiguous. V lost 2 bases, J lost 8 bases, and 6 bases lay in between. The CDR3 consists of 11 residues. Germline CDR1 is SNHLY and CDR2 is FYNNEI.

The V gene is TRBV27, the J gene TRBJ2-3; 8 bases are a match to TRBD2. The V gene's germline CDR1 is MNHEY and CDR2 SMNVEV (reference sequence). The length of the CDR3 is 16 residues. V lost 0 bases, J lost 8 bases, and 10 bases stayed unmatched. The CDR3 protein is CASSLSVSGAGRTQYF. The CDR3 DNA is TGTGCCAGCAGTTTATCGGTTAGCGGGGCGGGGCGTACGCAGTATTTT.

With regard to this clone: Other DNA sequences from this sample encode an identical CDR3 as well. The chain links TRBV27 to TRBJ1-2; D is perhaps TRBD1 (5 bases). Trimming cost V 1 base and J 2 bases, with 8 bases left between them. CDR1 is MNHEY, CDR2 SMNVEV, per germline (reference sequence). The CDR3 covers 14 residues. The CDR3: CASSLYGGNYGYTF. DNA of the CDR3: TGTGCCAGCAGTTTATACGGGGGGAACTATGGCTACACCTTC.

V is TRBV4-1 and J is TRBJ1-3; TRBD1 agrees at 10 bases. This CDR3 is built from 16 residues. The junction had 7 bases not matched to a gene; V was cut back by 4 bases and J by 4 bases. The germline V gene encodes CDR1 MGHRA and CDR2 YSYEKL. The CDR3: CASSRLTGGTGNTIYF. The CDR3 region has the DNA TGCGCCAGCAGCCGTCTGACAGGGGGCACAGGAAACACCATATATTTT.

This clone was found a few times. CDR3 sequence (DNA): TGCAGCGTTGAAAGAGGCTTCAGCACAGATACGCAGTATTTT. This encodes CSVERGFSTDTQYF. The V call is TRBV29-1, the J call TRBJ2-3; D gene unclear. From germline, CDR1 is SQVTM and CDR2 ANQGSEA. This CDR3 comprises 14 residues. V shed 2 bases and J shed 0 bases, with 9 bases lying between them.

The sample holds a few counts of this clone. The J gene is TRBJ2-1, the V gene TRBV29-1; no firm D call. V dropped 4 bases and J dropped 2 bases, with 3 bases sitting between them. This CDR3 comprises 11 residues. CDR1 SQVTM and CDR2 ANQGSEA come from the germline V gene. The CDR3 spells CSVGPYNEQFF. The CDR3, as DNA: TGCAGCGTTGGGCCCTACAATGAGCAGTTCTTC.

The CDR3 region has the DNA TGTGCCAGTAGTATAGGAGCCCAGGGTTGGAATTCACCCCTCCACTTT. This codes for CASSIGAQGWNSPLHF. The V call is TRBV19, the J call TRBJ1-6; D is possibly TRBD1 (5 bases). The CDR3 is made up of 16 amino acids. V lost 1 base and J 7 bases, leaving 14 bases between the germline ends. Germline values: CDR1 LNHDA, CDR2 SQIVND (reference sequence).

The CDR3 spells CASSLSNSPLWDTGELFF. In DNA, the CDR3 is TGTGCCAGCAGCTTATCTAACAGTCCTCTGTGGGACACCGGGGAGCTGTTTTTT. This chain joins TRBV7-6 and TRBJ2-2; D remains ambiguous. V lost 2 bases, J lost 3 bases, and 19 bases lay in between. The CDR3 runs 18 residues. Germline lookup yields CDR1 SGHVS and CDR2 FNYEAQ.

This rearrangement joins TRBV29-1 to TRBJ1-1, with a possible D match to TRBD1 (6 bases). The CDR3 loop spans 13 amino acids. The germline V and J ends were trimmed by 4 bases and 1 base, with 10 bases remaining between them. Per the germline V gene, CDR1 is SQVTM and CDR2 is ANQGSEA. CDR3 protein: CSVVARGNTEAFF. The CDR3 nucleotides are TGCAGCGTTGTGGCCAGGGGGAACACTGAAGCTTTCTTT.

The CDR3 reads CAWSEGDHRYTF. In nucleotides, the CDR3 is TGTGCCTGGAGTGAGGGGGATCACCGCTACACCTTC. The chain joins TRBV30 to TRBJ1-2; perhaps TRBD1 as D (6 bases). Germline lookup yields CDR1 GTSNPN and CDR2 SVGIG (reference sequence). V was clipped by 1 base and J by 9 bases, with 12 bases between them. This CDR3 is 12 amino acids long.

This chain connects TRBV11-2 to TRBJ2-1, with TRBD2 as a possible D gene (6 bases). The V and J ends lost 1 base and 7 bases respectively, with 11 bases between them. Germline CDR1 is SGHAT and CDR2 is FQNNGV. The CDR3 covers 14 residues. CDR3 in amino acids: CASSLVGGENEQFF. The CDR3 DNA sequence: TGTGCCAGCAGCTTAGTGGGCGGGGAAAATGAGCAGTTCTTC.

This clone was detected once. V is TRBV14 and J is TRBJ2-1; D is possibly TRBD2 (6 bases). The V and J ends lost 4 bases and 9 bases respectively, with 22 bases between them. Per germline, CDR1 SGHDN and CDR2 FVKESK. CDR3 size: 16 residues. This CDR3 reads CASSPFAGLSRGEQFF. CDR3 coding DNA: TGTGCCAGCAGCCCCTTTGCGGGACTCAGCCGCGGTGAGCAGTTCTTC.

CDR3 DNA sequence: TGCGCCAGCAGCTTAAGCGCCGTACAAGGTGAGCAGTTCTTC. Translation gives CASSLSAVQGEQFF. The rearrangement uses TRBV5-1 and TRBJ2-1; D is unresolved. Germline CDR1 and CDR2: SGHRS and YFSETQ. This CDR3 has 14 amino acids. The germline V and J ends were trimmed by 2 bases and 9 bases, with 15 bases remaining between them.

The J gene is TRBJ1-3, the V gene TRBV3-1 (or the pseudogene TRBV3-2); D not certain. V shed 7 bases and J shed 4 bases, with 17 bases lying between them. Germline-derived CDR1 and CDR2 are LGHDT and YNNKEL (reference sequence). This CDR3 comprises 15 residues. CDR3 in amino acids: CASTSNRAGGNTIYF. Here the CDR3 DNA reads TGTGCCAGCACTTCAAACCGGGCGGGAGGAAACACCATATATTTT.

CDR3 loop: CASSKDKRDEQFF. The CDR3 DNA is TGTGCCAGCAGCAAAGATAAGCGGGATGAGCAGTTCTTC. J is TRBJ2-1 and V is TRBV21-1; whether TRBD2, the table's D call, matches the DNA was not checked. TRBV21-1 is noted as a pseudogene. This CDR3 contains 13 residues.